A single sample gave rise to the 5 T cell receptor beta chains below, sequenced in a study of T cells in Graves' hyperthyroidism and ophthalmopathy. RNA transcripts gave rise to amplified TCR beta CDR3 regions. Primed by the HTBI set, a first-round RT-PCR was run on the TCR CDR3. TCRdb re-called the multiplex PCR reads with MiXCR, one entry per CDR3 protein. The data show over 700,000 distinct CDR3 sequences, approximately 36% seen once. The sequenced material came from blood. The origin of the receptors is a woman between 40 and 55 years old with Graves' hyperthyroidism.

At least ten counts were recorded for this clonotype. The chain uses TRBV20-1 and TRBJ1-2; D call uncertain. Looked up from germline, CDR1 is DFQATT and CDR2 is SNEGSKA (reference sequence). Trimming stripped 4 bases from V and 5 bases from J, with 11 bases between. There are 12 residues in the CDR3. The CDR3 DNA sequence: TGCAGTGCTAAAATTCAGGATTATGGCTACACCTTC. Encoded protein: CSAKIQDYGYTF.

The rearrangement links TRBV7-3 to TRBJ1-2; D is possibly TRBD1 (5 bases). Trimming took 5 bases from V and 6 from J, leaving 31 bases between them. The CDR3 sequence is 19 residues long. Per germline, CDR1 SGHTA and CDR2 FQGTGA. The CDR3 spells CASSKDFSGNTANTDGYTF. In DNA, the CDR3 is TGTGCCAGCAGCAAAGATTTCTCAGGGAACACGGCGAACACTGATGGCTACACCTTC.

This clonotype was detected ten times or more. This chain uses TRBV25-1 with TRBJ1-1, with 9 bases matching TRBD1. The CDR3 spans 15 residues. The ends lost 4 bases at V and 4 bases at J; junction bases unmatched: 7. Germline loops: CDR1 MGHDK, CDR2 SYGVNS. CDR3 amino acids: CASSGRDRAGTEAFF. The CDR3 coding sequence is TGTGCCAGCAGTGGCCGGGACAGGGCGGGCACTGAAGCTTTCTTT.

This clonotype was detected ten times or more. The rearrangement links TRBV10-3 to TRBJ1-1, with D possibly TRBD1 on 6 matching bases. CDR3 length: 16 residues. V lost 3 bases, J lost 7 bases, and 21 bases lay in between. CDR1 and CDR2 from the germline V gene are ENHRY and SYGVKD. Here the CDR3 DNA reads TGTGCCATCAGTGAAATGGGTGGGGGCCGGGATGGTGAAGCTTTCTTT. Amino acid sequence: CAISEMGGGRDGEAFF.

In nucleotides, the CDR3 is TGTGCCAGCAGCCACGGAAGGAGAACGGAGACCCAGTACTTC. Protein sequence: CASSHGRRTETQYF. This chain uses TRBV7-8 with TRBJ2-5; no clear D. This CDR3 has 14 residues. CDR1 and CDR2 (germline): SGHVS, FQNEAQ. The V end lost 5 bases, the J end lost 5 bases, and 15 bases lay between the germline ends.